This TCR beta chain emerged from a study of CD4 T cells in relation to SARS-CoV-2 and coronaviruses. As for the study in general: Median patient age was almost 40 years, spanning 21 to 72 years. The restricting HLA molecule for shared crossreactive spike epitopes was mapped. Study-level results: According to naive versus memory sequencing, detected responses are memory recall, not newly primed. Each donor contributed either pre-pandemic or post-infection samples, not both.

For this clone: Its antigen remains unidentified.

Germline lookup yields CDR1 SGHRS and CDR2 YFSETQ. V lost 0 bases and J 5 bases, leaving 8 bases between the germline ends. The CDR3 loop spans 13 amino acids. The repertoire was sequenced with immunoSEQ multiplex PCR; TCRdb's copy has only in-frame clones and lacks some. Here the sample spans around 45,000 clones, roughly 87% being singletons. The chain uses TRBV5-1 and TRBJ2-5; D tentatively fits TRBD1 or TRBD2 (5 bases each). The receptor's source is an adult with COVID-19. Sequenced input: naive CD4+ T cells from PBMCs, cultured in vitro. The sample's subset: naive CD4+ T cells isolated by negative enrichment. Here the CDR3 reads CASSLGGVETQYF. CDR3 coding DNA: TGCGCCAGCAGCTTGGGAGGGGTCGAGACCCAGTACTTC.